These 21 T cell receptor beta chains came from one sample sequenced in a study. TCRdb used MiXCR to reprocess the RT-PCR reads, holding one entry per CDR3 protein. The data hold about 700,000 distinct CDR3 sequences, with 12% to 15% observed a single time. The material sequenced was memory CD4+ T cells from blood. These TCRs come from a female donor in good health, serving as a healthy control.

This clonotype was observed many times. The chain links TRBV7-2 to TRBJ2-3, with TRBD2 matching over 9 bases. The CDR3 covers 16 residues. V lost 5 bases, J lost 5 bases, and 11 bases stayed unmatched. Per the germline V gene, CDR1 is SGHTA and CDR2 is FQGNSA. The CDR3 is CASSQRRGRAGDTQYF. The CDR3 DNA follows: TGTGCCAGCAGCCAGAGACGCGGGAGGGCGGGAGATACGCAGTATTTT.

Ten or more counts support this clonotype. This sequence joins TRBV4-1 and TRBJ2-4, with D perhaps given as TRBD1 or TRBD2 (6 bases each). The CDR3 has 18 amino acids. The germline CDR1 and CDR2 sequences are MGHRA and YSYEKL. The V end lost 1 base, the J end lost 0 bases, and 16 bases lay between the germline ends. CDR3 amino acids: CASSQAGAGVIAKNIQYF. CDR3 DNA: TGCGCCAGCAGCCAAGCGGGGGCAGGGGTGATAGCCAAAAACATTCAGTACTTC.

This clonotype was counted a few times. The chain uses TRBV6-5 and TRBJ1-2; maybe TRBD1 (6 bases). Per germline, CDR1 MNHEY and CDR2 SVGAGI. CDR3 length: 15 residues. V lost 8 bases and J 0 bases, leaving 16 bases between the germline ends. The CDR3 nucleotides read TGTGCCAGCCAATTAGGGGGGGCGTCTAACTATGGCTACACCTTC. Translated, it gives CASQLGGASNYGYTF.

At least ten counts were recorded for this clonotype. The chain uses TRBV20-1 and TRBJ2-1, with 7 bases matching TRBD1. CDR1 is DFQATT, CDR2 SNEGSKA, per germline (reference sequence). Trimming took 3 bases from V and 6 from J; bases not matched to a gene: 14. The CDR3 is 16 amino acids. The DNA for the CDR3 is TGCAGTGCTAGTCCCAGGGGGTTTTGGGCTGGCAATGAGCAGTTCTTC. Translating it yields CSASPRGFWAGNEQFF.

This clonotype was recorded a few times. The genes are TRBV20-1 and TRBJ2-7; unclear D gene. CDR1 and CDR2 from the germline V gene are DFQATT and SNEGSKA (reference sequence). V shed 6 bases and J shed 3 bases, with 9 bases lying between them. The CDR3 consists of 11 residues. The chain's CDR3 is CSAADDYEQYF. The CDR3 DNA follows: TGCAGTGCGGCCGACGACTACGAGCAGTACTTC.

This clonotype was observed a few times. This chain connects TRBV5-1 to TRBJ1-3; the match to TRBD1 covers 7 bases. Germline V gene lookup returns CDR1 SGHRS and CDR2 YFSETQ. CDR3 length equals 15 residues. Trimming removed 0 bases from V and 4 bases from J; junction bases left unmatched: 4. The CDR3 region has the DNA TGCGCCAGCAGCTTGGGGACAGGAGGAGGAAACACCATATATTTT. Amino acids: CASSLGTGGGNTIYF.

This clonotype occurred many times. This chain connects TRBV10-3 to TRBJ2-7, with 10 bases that match TRBD1. Trimming at V came to 0 bases and at J to 6 bases, leaving 2 bases not matched to a gene. The germline V gene has CDR1 ENHRY and CDR2 SYGVKD. The CDR3 spans 14 residues. CDR3 loop: CAISESGQGSEQYF. The CDR3 DNA is TGTGCCATCAGTGAGTCGGGACAGGGGAGCGAGCAGTACTTC.

This clonotype was seen a handful of times. The chain employs TRBV4-3 and TRBJ1-6; D call uncertain. The CDR3 runs to 14 residues. The germline V gene has CDR1 LGHNA and CDR2 YSLEER. The germline V and J ends were trimmed by 0 bases and 10 bases, with 10 bases remaining between them. This chain's CDR3 is CASSQDKKSSPLHF. The CDR3 coding sequence is TGCGCCAGCAGCCAAGATAAAAAAAGCTCACCCCTCCACTTT.

The chain recombines TRBV6-1 with TRBJ2-1, with TRBD1 matching over 8 bases. This CDR3 has 16 amino acids. CDR1 and CDR2 from the germline V gene are MNHNS and SASEGT. Unmatched junction bases numbered 9, after V lost 8 bases and J lost 0 bases. For the CDR3, the DNA is TGTGCCAGCCGAGCCCCAGGGGGCGGCTCCTACAATGAGCAGTTCTTC. This sequence encodes CASRAPGGGSYNEQFF.

The rearrangement links TRBV27 to TRBJ2-7; D call uncertain. This CDR3 has 14 amino acids. CDR1 and CDR2 (germline): MNHEY, SMNVEV (reference sequence). V lost 6 bases, J lost 1 base, and 13 bases lay in between. The CDR3 is CASSPMAQSYEQYF. CDR3 nucleotide sequence: TGTGCCAGCAGCCCGATGGCACAATCCTACGAGCAGTACTTC.

The genes are TRBV11-2 and TRBJ1-6, with D possibly TRBD1 on 5 matching bases. Trimming left V 3 bases short and J 8 bases short, with 11 bases between. In germline, CDR1 is SGHAT, CDR2 FQNNGV. The CDR3 is 14 amino acids. The CDR3 spells CASSFADIYSPLHF. The DNA for the CDR3 is TGTGCCAGCAGCTTCGCGGACATTTATTCACCCCTCCACTTT. The complete variable domain, with remaining parts taken from reference TRBV11-2 and TRBJ1-6, reads EAGVAQSPRYKIIEKRQSVAFWCNPISGHATLYWYQQILGQGPKLLIQFQNNGVVDDSQLPKDRFSAERLKGVDSTLKIQPAKLEDSAVYLCASSFADIYSPLHFGNGTRLTVT.

This clonotype has just a few counts. The rearrangement links TRBV6-5 to TRBJ2-6; D is undetermined. The CDR3 has 18 residues. The germline CDR1 and CDR2 sequences are MNHEY and SVGAGI. V lost 5 bases and J 0 bases, leaving 17 bases between the germline ends. This CDR3 reads CASSRLILTDSGANVLTF. The CDR3 DNA reads as TGTGCCAGCAGTCGGTTGATTCTAACAGACTCTGGGGCCAACGTCCTGACTTTC.

In this sample, this clonotype turned up many times. The CDR3 spells CASSLAGDSNEQFF. In DNA, the CDR3 is TGTGCCAGCAGTTTAGCGGGAGATAGCAATGAGCAGTTCTTC. This chain joins TRBV28 and TRBJ2-1, with 7 positions matching TRBD2. Losses at the gene ends were 2 bases for V and 6 bases for J; bases not matched to a gene: 4. This CDR3 is 14 amino acids long. Germline V lookup: CDR1 MDHEN, CDR2 SYDVKM.

The chain uses TRBV2 and TRBJ2-7; 8 bases are shared with TRBD1. J lost 12 bases, V lost 6 bases, and 7 bases had no gene match. In germline, CDR1 is SNHLY, CDR2 FYNNEI. The CDR3 runs 11 residues. The CDR3 is CASRDRQGMYF. Written as DNA, the CDR3 is TGTGCCAGCAGGGATAGACAGGGGATGTACTTC.

This clonotype was recorded a few times. V gene TRBV6-2 or TRBV6-3 combines with J gene TRBJ1-2, with D possibly being TRBD1 (6 bases). Germline lookup yields CDR1 MNHEY and CDR2 SVGEGT. The CDR3 totals 18 residues. The V end lost 4 bases, the J end lost 2 bases, and 23 bases lay between the germline ends. CDR3 region: CASSSPGAHPGLNYGYTF. The DNA of the CDR3 is TGTGCCAGCAGTTCGCCAGGGGCACACCCAGGATTAAACTATGGCTACACCTTC.

The V and J genes are TRBV11-1 and TRBJ2-1; possible D gene TRBD1, 6 bases. The V end lost 5 bases, the J end lost 4 bases, and 12 bases lay between the germline ends. The CDR3 extends over 14 amino acids. CDR1 and CDR2 (germline): SGHAT, FQDESV (reference sequence). Here the CDR3 reads CASSRGQRYNEQFF. Written as DNA, the CDR3 is TGTGCCAGCAGCCGAGGACAGAGATACAATGAGCAGTTCTTC.

The V gene is TRBV6-1, the J gene TRBJ1-2; weak D call: TRBD1 (5 bases). The CDR3 is made up of 16 amino acids. Between the trimmed V and J ends, which lost 2 bases and 5 bases, there was a span of 18 bases. Germline values: CDR1 MNHNS, CDR2 SASEGT. CDR3: CASSEKGLIGPYGYTF. The CDR3 DNA reads as TGTGCCAGCAGTGAAAAGGGGCTAATAGGCCCTTATGGCTACACCTTC.

V usage is TRBV27 and J usage is TRBJ1-1; D unresolved. The germline V gene encodes CDR1 MNHEY and CDR2 SMNVEV (reference sequence). The V end lost 3 bases, the J end lost 0 bases, and 17 bases lay between the germline ends. The CDR3 sequence is 17 residues long. CDR3: CASSFLVGGGMNTEAFF. As DNA, the CDR3 is TGTGCCAGCAGTTTCTTAGTCGGAGGAGGGATGAACACTGAAGCTTTCTTT.

The chain recombines TRBV25-1 with TRBJ1-4; D is perhaps TRBD1 (6 bases). Trimming left V 3 bases short and J 7 bases short, with 15 bases between. The CDR3 totals 15 residues. Germline CDR1 reads MGHDK; CDR2 reads SYGVNS. The chain's CDR3 is CASSDLVQGGEKLFF. CDR3 in DNA: TGTGCCAGCAGTGACCTGGTACAGGGAGGTGAAAAACTGTTTTTT.

This clonotype was observed a handful of times. V and J are TRBV11-2 and TRBJ2-1; D is perhaps TRBD1 (6 bases). The CDR3 sequence is 14 residues long. Germline V gives CDR1 SGHAT, CDR2 FQNNGV. Trimming stripped 2 bases from V and 8 bases from J, with 13 bases between. The CDR3 protein is CASSLWGPRDEQFF. CDR3 sequence (DNA): TGTGCCAGCAGCTTATGGGGGCCTCGCGATGAGCAGTTCTTC.

This clonotype was picked up a small number of times. The chain uses TRBV7-2 and TRBJ2-7; D is possibly TRBD1 (5 bases). CDR1 and CDR2 (germline): SGHTA, FQGNSA. This CDR3 comprises 13 residues. V lost 3 bases to trimming and J lost 3 bases, with 9 bases between them. The CDR3 coding sequence is TGTGCCAGCAGCTTGGGGCATTACTACGAGCAGTACTTC. Its protein product is CASSLGHYYEQYF.